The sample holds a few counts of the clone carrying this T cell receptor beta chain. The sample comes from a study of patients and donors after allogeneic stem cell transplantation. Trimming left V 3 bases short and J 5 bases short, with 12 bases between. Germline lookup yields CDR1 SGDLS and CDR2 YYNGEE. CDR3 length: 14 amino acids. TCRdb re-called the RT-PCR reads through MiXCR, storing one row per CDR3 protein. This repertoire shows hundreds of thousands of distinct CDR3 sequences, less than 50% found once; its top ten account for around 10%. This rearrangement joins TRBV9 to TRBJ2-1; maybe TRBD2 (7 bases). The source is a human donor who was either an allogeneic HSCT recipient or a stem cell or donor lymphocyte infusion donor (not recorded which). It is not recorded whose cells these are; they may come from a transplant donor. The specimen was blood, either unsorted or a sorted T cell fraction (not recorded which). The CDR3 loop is CASSEGGYNNEQFF. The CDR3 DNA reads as TGTGCCAGCAGCGAGGGGGGGTATAACAATGAGCAGTTCTTC.